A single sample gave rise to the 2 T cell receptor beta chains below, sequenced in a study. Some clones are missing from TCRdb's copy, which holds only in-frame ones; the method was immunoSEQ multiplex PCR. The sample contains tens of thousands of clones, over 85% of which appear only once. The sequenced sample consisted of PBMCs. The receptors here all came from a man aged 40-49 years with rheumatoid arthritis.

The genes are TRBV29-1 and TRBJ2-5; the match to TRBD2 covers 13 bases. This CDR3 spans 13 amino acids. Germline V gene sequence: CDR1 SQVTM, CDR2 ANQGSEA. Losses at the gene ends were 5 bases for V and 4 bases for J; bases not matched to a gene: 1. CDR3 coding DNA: TGCAGCGTTAGGACTAGCGGGAGAGAGACCCAGTACTTC. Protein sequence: CSVRTSGRETQYF.

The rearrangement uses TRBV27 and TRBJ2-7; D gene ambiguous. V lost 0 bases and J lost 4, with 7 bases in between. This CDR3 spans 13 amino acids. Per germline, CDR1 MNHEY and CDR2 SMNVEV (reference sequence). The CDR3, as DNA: TGTGCCAGCAGTTTATCGGAAGGGTACGAGCAGTACTTC. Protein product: CASSLSEGYEQYF.